This T cell receptor (beta chain) was observed in a study of blood T cells in healthy people across ages. Study observations and caveats: Higher naive T cell percentage went strongly together with higher TCR beta diversity.

This clonotype was seen only once. Antigen specificity is unknown. A J-beta primer mix and a sample-barcoded 5' primer were used in a second PCR of roughly 7 to 12 cycles. MiXCR, run by TCRdb on the 5' RACE reads, gives a single entry per CDR3 protein. The sample consists of hundreds of thousands of distinct CDR3 sequences, around 49% of them appearing once. With each sample, at least 5.5 micrograms of total RNA were extracted. The sequence was obtained from a man aged 25 to 40 in good health. Sequencing used blood.

The CDR3 is CASRWSGRQETQYF. DNA of the CDR3: TGTGCCAGCAGATGGAGCGGGAGGCAAGAGACCCAGTACTTC. V and J are TRBV12-3 or TRBV12-4 and TRBJ2-5; 9 nucleotides line up with TRBD2. This CDR3 has 14 residues. Trimming took 6 bases from V and 2 from J; bases not matched to a gene: 4.